Each of the 15 T cell receptor beta chains below was sequenced from the same sample in a study of blood T cell repertoires in COVID-19. Some clones are missing from TCRdb's copy, which holds only in-frame ones; the method was immunoSEQ multiplex PCR. The sample includes 470,000 or so clones, approximately 90% seen only once; the top ten take around 4.4%. The sequencing sample was made of peripheral blood. All receptors come from a woman in her thirties with acute or convalescent COVID-19.

The chain employs TRBV5-4 and TRBJ2-1; 10 bases fit TRBD2. The CDR3 spans 12 residues. V lost 4 bases to trimming and J lost 12 bases; unmatched junction nucleotides: 4. Germline V gene data show CDR1 as SGHNT and CDR2 as YYREEE (reference sequence). Written as DNA, the CDR3 is TGTGCCAGCAGCCAAATAGCGGGGGGGCAGTTCTTC. As protein: CASSQIAGGQFF.

The rearrangement joins TRBV6-5 to TRBJ1-1; possibly TRBD1 for D (5 bases). The germline CDR1 and CDR2 sequences are MNHEY and SVGAGI. The CDR3 consists of 12 residues. V was clipped by 2 bases and J by 7 bases, with 8 bases between them. The CDR3 nucleotides read TGTGCCAGCAGTTACCCAGGGATTGAAGCTTTCTTT. It specifies CASSYPGIEAFF.

This chain connects TRBV19 to TRBJ2-3; 11 positions match TRBD2. The germline V gene has CDR1 LNHDA and CDR2 SQIVND (reference sequence). The CDR3 loop spans 20 amino acids. After removal of 3 bases from V and 1 base from J, the junction contained 15 bases not matched to a gene. The DNA of the CDR3 is TGTGCCAGTAGTATGCCGACTAGCGGGGACATCGTAGGGGGCACAGATACGCAGTATTTT. Translation: CASSMPTSGDIVGGTDTQYF.

This chain links TRBV9 with TRBJ1-3; no reliable D call. Germline CDR1 is SGDLS and CDR2 is YYNGEE. The V and J ends lost 0 bases and 0 bases respectively, with 7 bases between them. The CDR3 is made up of 15 amino acids. The CDR3, as DNA: TGTGCCAGCAGCGTAGCCGGTAGCTCTGGAAACACCATATATTTT. This gives the protein CASSVAGSSGNTIYF.

V gene TRBV10-3 combines with J gene TRBJ2-5; maybe TRBD2 (5 bases). Trimming stripped 3 bases from V and 4 bases from J, with 15 bases between. The CDR3 spans 15 residues. Germline assignment: CDR1 ENHRY and CDR2 SYGVKD. This CDR3 reads CAISDNSVLLETQYF. Here the CDR3 DNA reads TGTGCCATCAGTGACAATAGCGTACTCTTAGAGACCCAGTACTTC.

V usage is TRBV7-2 and J usage is TRBJ1-1; D unresolved. The CDR3 is made up of 14 amino acids. V lost 0 bases to trimming and J lost 8 bases, with 13 bases between them. Germline assignment: CDR1 SGHTA and CDR2 FQGNSA. The CDR3: CASSLAGVRKEAFF. CDR3 bases: TGTGCCAGCAGCTTAGCCGGGGTTCGGAAGGAAGCTTTCTTT.

V usage is TRBV19 and J usage is TRBJ2-2; 9 nucleotides agree with TRBD2. This CDR3 region has 14 residues. The junction had 3 bases not matched to a gene; V was cut back by 6 bases and J by 4 bases. From germline, CDR1 is LNHDA and CDR2 SQIVND (reference sequence). CDR3 DNA sequence: TGTGCCAGTAGGTCTAGCGGGGCCACCGGGGAGCTGTTTTTT. Protein sequence: CASRSSGATGELFF.

CDR3 DNA sequence: TGCGCCAGTAAACAGGGAAGTAGCACAGATACGCAGTATTTT. This codes for CASKQGSSTDTQYF. This chain connects TRBV5-1 to TRBJ2-3, with a possible D match to TRBD1 (6 bases). This CDR3 has 14 residues. Deletions cut 8 bases from V and 0 bases from J, with 13 bases between. The V gene's germline CDR1 is SGHRS and CDR2 YFSETQ.

The chain combines TRBV5-1 with TRBJ2-3; 7 positions agree with TRBD1. Germline CDR1 reads SGHRS; CDR2 reads YFSETQ. The CDR3 is made up of 14 amino acids. V gave up 4 bases and J gave up 1 base; unmatched junction bases: 3. The DNA for the CDR3 is TGCGCCAGCAGCGGGGACAGCCGCACAGATACGCAGTATTTT. Its translation is CASSGDSRTDTQYF.

The rearrangement joins TRBV5-3 to TRBJ2-1, with unresolved D. TRBV5-3 is noted as an ORF with a role that remains uncertain. This CDR3 comprises 13 residues. With 1 base removed from V and 6 bases from J, the gap between germline ends came to 8 bases. The CDR3 DNA follows: TGTGCCAGAAGCTTGCGTCGAGGCAATGAGCAGTTCTTC. Translation gives CARSLRRGNEQFF.

V and J are TRBV19 and TRBJ2-2; TRBD1 is a possible D gene (6 bases). Per the germline V gene, CDR1 is LNHDA and CDR2 is SQIVND (reference sequence). V lost 6 bases, J lost 4 bases, and 15 bases lay in between. This CDR3 contains 15 residues. CDR3 in amino acids: CASRIARGSTGELFF. The DNA of the CDR3 is TGTGCCAGTAGGATCGCAAGGGGGAGCACCGGGGAGCTGTTTTTT. Complete variable domain (other parts from reference TRBV19 and TRBJ2-2): DGGITQSPKYLFRKEGQNVTLSCEQNLNHDAMYWYRQDPGQGLRLIYYSQIVNDFQKGDIAEGYSVSREKKESFPLTVTSAQKNPTAFYLCASRIARGSTGELFFGEGSRLTVL.

This chain uses TRBV14 with TRBJ2-1; 8 bases map to TRBD2. This CDR3 comprises 16 residues. Germline V gives CDR1 SGHDN, CDR2 FVKESK. Unmatched junction bases numbered 2, after V lost 1 base and J lost 0 bases. The DNA of the CDR3 is TGTGCCAGCAGCCAAGTAGCGGGAAGCTCCTACAATGAGCAGTTCTTC. Amino acid sequence: CASSQVAGSSYNEQFF. Complete variable domain (other parts from reference TRBV14 and TRBJ2-1): EAGVTQFPSHSVIEKGQTVTLRCDPISGHDNLYWYRRVMGKEIKFLLHFVKESKQDESGMPNNRFLAERTGGTYSTLKVQPAELEDSGVYFCASSQVAGSSYNEQFFGPGTRLTVL.

The V gene is TRBV2, the J gene TRBJ1-1, with D hard to call. The CDR3 has 12 residues. Deletions cut 2 bases from V and 8 bases from J, with 9 bases between. The V gene's germline CDR1 is SNHLY and CDR2 FYNNEI. The CDR3 DNA reads as TGTGCCAGCAGTGAACTGATGCGCGAAGCTTTCTTT. Translated, it gives CASSELMREAFF.

The chain joins TRBV18 to TRBJ1-5; 7 nucleotides line up with TRBD1. V dropped 2 bases and J dropped 0; count of bases not matched to a gene: 1. The CDR3 is 15 amino acids. The V gene's germline CDR1 is KGHSH and CDR2 LQKENI. In DNA form, the CDR3 reads TGTGCCAGCTCACCAGACAGGGTTAGCAATCAGCCCCAGCATTTT. Its protein is CASSPDRVSNQPQHF.

This clone was observed a few times. V is TRBV14 and J is TRBJ1-6; D ambiguous. Germline lookup yields CDR1 SGHDN and CDR2 FVKESK. V gave up 0 bases and J gave up 9 bases, with 15 bases separating them. This CDR3 is built from 16 residues. In DNA, the CDR3 is TGTGCCAGCAGCCAAGACGGTGGCAGGTCGATTTCACCCCTCCACTTT. Translation: CASSQDGGRSISPLHF.